Listed below are T cell receptor beta chains from one sample, sequenced in a study of OX40 agonist ivuxolimab in advanced cancers. Profiled with immunoSEQ multiplex PCR; TCRdb holds only in-frame clones, not every one. The profile shows 50,000 to 65,000 clones, 70% to 90% of them singletons. The specimen was CD4+ or CD8+ T cells sorted from blood, collected in a trial of the OX40 agonist ivuxolimab. These receptor sequences come from an adult with an advanced solid tumor such as melanoma, head and neck, liver or kidney cancer. The CDR3 runs from the conserved cysteine through the conserved F or W. Each record gives: CDR3 DNA, CDR3 protein, J gene, V gene, D gene, clone size. A D gene is named only where the DNA matches it firmly. Clone size is given for some rows only: seen once, a few or many times, or a class if the clone is expanded.

cdr3_nt: TGCGCCAGCAGCCGTGGAGAGGGGTCTATTGGCGGGGAGCTGTTTTTT
cdr3_aa: CASSRGEGSIGGELFF
j_call: TRBJ2-2
v_call: TRBV5-1
d_call: NA
clone_size: few

cdr3_nt: TGTGCCAGCAGCTTTTACGGGGGCACAGATACGCAGTATTTT
cdr3_aa: CASSFYGGTDTQYF
j_call: TRBJ2-3
v_call: TRBV7-3
d_call: NA
clone_size: NA

cdr3_nt: TGTGCCAGCAGCCTGCAAATGACAGGGGGGCGGAGTGGCTACACCTTC
cdr3_aa: CASSLQMTGGRSGYTF
j_call: TRBJ1-2
v_call: TRBV7-9
d_call: TRBD1
clone_size: NA

cdr3_nt: TGCGCCAGCCGCGAGAGCGGTATCACGTACCGTGAAGCTTTCTTT
cdr3_aa: CASRESGITYREAFF
j_call: TRBJ1-1
v_call: TRBV5-1
d_call: NA
clone_size: NA

cdr3_nt: TGTGCCAGCAGTACCCCCCTCGGGCTGATTAGCACAGATACGCAGTATTTT
cdr3_aa: CASSTPLGLISTDTQYF
j_call: TRBJ2-3
v_call: TRBV28
d_call: NA
clone_size: few

cdr3_nt: TGTGCCAGCAGCTTATTACAACAAGAGACCCAGTACTTC
cdr3_aa: CASSLLQQETQYF
j_call: TRBJ2-5
v_call: TRBV7-2
d_call: NA
clone_size: NA

cdr3_nt: TGTGCCAGCAGCTTCGGACAGGAAACTTTCTTT
cdr3_aa: CASSFGQETFF
j_call: TRBJ1-1
v_call: TRBV11-3
d_call: TRBD1
clone_size: few

cdr3_nt: TGTGCCAGCAGTTTTATTCCGGGGACAACCTACGAGCAGTACTTC
cdr3_aa: CASSFIPGTTYEQYF
j_call: TRBJ2-7
v_call: TRBV27
d_call: NA
clone_size: NA

cdr3_nt: TGTGCCAGCAGTAGAAGCCGCGGGGACGGCTACACCTTC
cdr3_aa: CASSRSRGDGYTF
j_call: TRBJ1-2
v_call: TRBV27
d_call: NA
clone_size: NA

cdr3_nt: TGTGCCAGCAGCTACGGGACTAGCGGATTGAGCACAGATACGCAGTATTTT
cdr3_aa: CASSYGTSGLSTDTQYF
j_call: TRBJ2-3
v_call: TRBV5-8
d_call: TRBD2
clone_size: NA

cdr3_nt: TGTGCCAGTAGTATACCCTGGGACAGGGTGGAGGACTATGGCTACACCTTC
cdr3_aa: CASSIPWDRVEDYGYTF
j_call: TRBJ1-2
v_call: TRBV19
d_call: TRBD1
clone_size: NA

cdr3_nt: TGTGCCAGCAGTTACGACAGGGGACATGGCTACACCTTC
cdr3_aa: CASSYDRGHGYTF
j_call: TRBJ1-2
v_call: TRBV6-5
d_call: TRBD1
clone_size: NA

cdr3_nt: TGTGCCAGCTCACCTTTGAGCACAGATACGCAGTATTTT
cdr3_aa: CASSPLSTDTQYF
j_call: TRBJ2-3
v_call: TRBV18
d_call: NA
clone_size: NA

cdr3_nt: TGTGCCAGCAGTGAAAGTGGGGGTCGCAGCAATCAGCCCCAGCATTTT
cdr3_aa: CASSESGGRSNQPQHF
j_call: TRBJ1-5
v_call: TRBV6-1
d_call: NA
clone_size: NA

cdr3_nt: TGTGCCAGCAGCACCCGGACTAGCGGGAACTACGAGCAGTACTTC
cdr3_aa: CASSTRTSGNYEQYF
j_call: TRBJ2-7
v_call: TRBV7-8
d_call: TRBD2
clone_size: NA

cdr3_nt: TGTGCCAGCAGCTCCGGACTACGCACAGATACGCAGTATTTT
cdr3_aa: CASSSGLRTDTQYF
j_call: TRBJ2-3
v_call: TRBV7-2
d_call: NA
clone_size: once

cdr3_nt: TGTGCCAGCAGCAGCCCGGACAGGGGATTTTATGGCTACACCTTC
cdr3_aa: CASSSPDRGFYGYTF
j_call: TRBJ1-2
v_call: TRBV7-9
d_call: TRBD1
clone_size: NA

cdr3_nt: TGTGCCAGCAGCTTTCTGCCCTACAATGAGCAGTTCTTC
cdr3_aa: CASSFLPYNEQFF
j_call: TRBJ2-1
v_call: TRBV11-3
d_call: NA
clone_size: NA

cdr3_nt: TGTGCCATCAGTGAGGGTCCAACGGGTTCACCCCTCCACTTT
cdr3_aa: CAISEGPTGSPLHF
j_call: TRBJ1-6
v_call: TRBV10-3
d_call: NA
clone_size: NA

cdr3_nt: TGTGCCAGCAGTTACTCAAGATATCAGCCCCAGCATTTT
cdr3_aa: CASSYSRYQPQHF
j_call: TRBJ1-5
v_call: TRBV6-5
d_call: NA
clone_size: NA

cdr3_nt: TGTGCCAGCAGTGATAATGGAGCCTACGAGCAGTACTTC
cdr3_aa: CASSDNGAYEQYF
j_call: TRBJ2-7
v_call: TRBV6-1
d_call: NA
clone_size: NA

cdr3_nt: TGTGCCAGCAGCTTGAGTGCGCTAGTGCTAACAGTAGAGCAGTACTTC
cdr3_aa: CASSLSALVLTVEQYF
j_call: TRBJ2-7
v_call: TRBV5-6
d_call: NA
clone_size: NA

cdr3_nt: TGTGCCAGCAGCTTTTCCCCGCTGAACACTGAAGCTTTCTTT
cdr3_aa: CASSFSPLNTEAFF
j_call: TRBJ1-1
v_call: TRBV11-3
d_call: NA
clone_size: NA

cdr3_nt: TGTGCCAGCAGCTCATCAGGGGGGAACTATGGCTACACCTTC
cdr3_aa: CASSSSGGNYGYTF
j_call: TRBJ1-2
v_call: TRBV11-2
d_call: TRBD1
clone_size: NA

cdr3_nt: TGCAGCGGGGAACCGGGACTACAGAACAATGAGCAGTTCTTC
cdr3_aa: CSGEPGLQNNEQFF
j_call: TRBJ2-1
v_call: TRBV29-1
d_call: TRBD2
clone_size: NA

cdr3_nt: TGTGCCAGCAGCTTACAGGGGGGGAACACTGAAGCTTTCTTT
cdr3_aa: CASSLQGGNTEAFF
j_call: TRBJ1-1
v_call: TRBV7-9
d_call: TRBD1
clone_size: NA

cdr3_nt: TGCGCCAGCAGCTTATCCGTCGATCAGCCCCAGCATTTT
cdr3_aa: CASSLSVDQPQHF
j_call: TRBJ1-5
v_call: TRBV5-1
d_call: NA
clone_size: few

cdr3_nt: TGTGCCAGCAGCTTATATTCGGCGGGACTCCAAGAGACCCAGTACTTC
cdr3_aa: CASSLYSAGLQETQYF
j_call: TRBJ2-5
v_call: TRBV11-2
d_call: NA
clone_size: NA

cdr3_nt: TGTGCCACCAGCAATGGAGGGACTACCTTATCCGGCGAGCAGTACTTC
cdr3_aa: CATSNGGTTLSGEQYF
j_call: TRBJ2-7
v_call: TRBV15
d_call: TRBD2
clone_size: NA

cdr3_nt: TGTGCCAGCAGAAGAAGCGGGGGGGCCCTAGAGACCCAGTACTTC
cdr3_aa: CASRRSGGALETQYF
j_call: TRBJ2-5
v_call: TRBV7-9
d_call: TRBD2
clone_size: NA

cdr3_nt: TGCAGCGTTGTTACAGGGAGATCTGAAGCTTTCTTT
cdr3_aa: CSVVTGRSEAFF
j_call: TRBJ1-1
v_call: TRBV29-1
d_call: NA
clone_size: NA

cdr3_nt: TGTGCCAGCAGCTTTAGCGGGGGCACAGATACGCAGTATTTT
cdr3_aa: CASSFSGGTDTQYF
j_call: TRBJ2-3
v_call: TRBV7-2
d_call: TRBD2
clone_size: NA

cdr3_nt: TGTGCCAGCAGCTTGATTGGCCAGATGACTGAAGCTTTCTTT
cdr3_aa: CASSLIGQMTEAFF
j_call: TRBJ1-1
v_call: TRBV7-2
d_call: NA
clone_size: NA

cdr3_nt: TGTGCCAGTAGTATAGGGCAGTCTAATGAAAAACTGTTTTTT
cdr3_aa: CASSIGQSNEKLFF
j_call: TRBJ1-4
v_call: TRBV19
d_call: NA
clone_size: NA

cdr3_nt: TGTGCCAGTTCTCCCGGGACGGCAGGAAACACCATATATTTT
cdr3_aa: CASSPGTAGNTIYF
j_call: TRBJ1-3
v_call: TRBV2
d_call: NA
clone_size: NA

cdr3_nt: TGTGCCAGCAGCTCCCCTTTTTCACCTCTCTCTGGGGCCAACGTCCTGACTTTC
cdr3_aa: CASSSPFSPLSGANVLTF
j_call: TRBJ2-6
v_call: TRBV7-3
d_call: NA
clone_size: once

cdr3_nt: TGTGCCAGCAGTTTAGGGTCGACCCGCAATCAGCCCCAGCATTTT
cdr3_aa: CASSLGSTRNQPQHF
j_call: TRBJ1-5
v_call: TRBV28
d_call: NA
clone_size: NA

cdr3_nt: TGTGCCAGCAGTTTACGTGGCGGGGGAATAGATACGCAGTATTTT
cdr3_aa: CASSLRGGGIDTQYF
j_call: TRBJ2-3
v_call: TRBV27
d_call: TRBD2
clone_size: NA

cdr3_nt: TGTGCCAGCAGTTTCCTAGCGGGGTCAGATACGCAGTATTTT
cdr3_aa: CASSFLAGSDTQYF
j_call: TRBJ2-3
v_call: TRBV27
d_call: TRBD2
clone_size: once

cdr3_nt: TGTGCCAGCAGCAAAAACCCGGGACAGAGCTACGAGCAGTACTTC
cdr3_aa: CASSKNPGQSYEQYF
j_call: TRBJ2-7
v_call: TRBV21-1
d_call: NA
clone_size: NA

cdr3_nt: TGTGCCAGTCCGGGAGCGAGCACAGATACGCAGTATTTT
cdr3_aa: CASPGASTDTQYF
j_call: TRBJ2-3
v_call: TRBV6-1
d_call: NA
clone_size: NA

cdr3_nt: TGTGCCAGCAGTGGACCCTTTGAAGCTTTCTTT
cdr3_aa: CASSGPFEAFF
j_call: TRBJ1-1
v_call: TRBV28
d_call: NA
clone_size: NA